The clone carrying this T cell receptor (beta chain) was found once. The data originate from a study of blood T cell repertoires in COVID-19. Study summary: The United States, Italy and Spain provided the acute and convalescent COVID-19 samples. PBMCs, B-cell-depleted T cells, or T cells provided the cDNA or gDNA that made up the material.

Enrolled through a virtual design, the participants were between roughly 18 and 90 years of age and came from under 25 US areas. Per the authors' pipeline: Using reference gene primer amplification, nucleated cell counts were estimated. The assay was immunoSEQ multiplex PCR, and TCRdb's table has in-frame clones only and misses some. V and J calls and clone size are given by that table; D and trimming were obtained from the DNA. The sample includes around 200,000 clones, roughly nine tenths of them seen just once. This CDR3 is built from 15 residues. The germline CDR1 and CDR2 sequences are SGHNT and YYREEE (reference sequence). Trimming removed 4 bases from V and 2 bases from J; junction bases left unmatched: 3.

This clonotype was obtained from a woman aged 40 to 55 with acute COVID-19. V and J are TRBV5-4 and TRBJ2-7, with 13 bases aligning to TRBD2. Specimen: PBMCs or T cells enriched from blood (not recorded which). CDR3 in amino acids: CASSKGLAGTYEQYF. As DNA, the CDR3 is TGTGCCAGCAGCAAGGGACTAGCGGGAACCTACGAGCAGTACTTC.